Following are 9 T cell receptor beta chains from one sample sequenced in a study of identical twins. Via MiXCR, TCRdb re-called the 5' RACE reads, giving one row per CDR3 protein. The sample includes 690,000 or so distinct CDR3 sequences, over 5% seen only once; the top ten take 1.5% to 2%. Sequencing used naive T cells sorted from blood. Receptor source: a man in his late teens or twenties in good health.

This clonotype was seen ten or more times. This sequence joins TRBV7-9 and TRBJ2-7; D not certain. The CDR3 sequence is 12 residues long. V was pared by 1 base and J by 5 bases, with 6 bases between. Germline V CDR1 and CDR2: SEHNR, FQNEAQ (reference sequence). This chain's CDR3 is CASSLDVDEQYF. The CDR3 DNA sequence: TGTGCCAGCAGCTTAGACGTTGACGAGCAGTACTTC.

The sample holds many counts of this clonotype. The chain is built from TRBV19 and TRBJ1-1; perhaps TRBD1 as D (5 bases). The germline gives CDR1 LNHDA, CDR2 SQIVND (reference sequence). The CDR3 sequence is 14 residues long. Trimming stripped 3 bases from V and 1 base from J, with 9 bases between. The DNA for the CDR3 is TGTGCCAGTAGTATGTTGGGGCCGAACACTGAAGCTTTCTTT. Its translation: CASSMLGPNTEAFF.

J is TRBJ2-5 and V is TRBV5-1; D is tentatively TRBD1 or TRBD2 (5 bases each). Germline loops: CDR1 SGHRS, CDR2 YFSETQ. This CDR3 contains 15 residues. With 4 bases removed from V and 7 bases from J, the gap between germline ends came to 20 bases. In DNA, the CDR3 is TGCGCCAGCAGCGACTACAGGAACCCCCCAGGGACCCAGTACTTC. It encodes CASSDYRNPPGTQYF.

This clonotype was seen repeatedly, ten times or more. The chain couples TRBV10-3 to TRBJ1-4, with a tentative D call TRBD1 (6 bases). V lost 6 bases and J lost 1, with 12 bases in between. The CDR3 spans 15 residues. Germline V gene data show CDR1 as ENHRY and CDR2 as SYGVKD. CDR3 in DNA: TGTGCCATCAGCAGCGCAGGGGTAACTAATGAAAAACTGTTTTTT. Translated: CAISSAGVTNEKLFF.

The V and J genes are TRBV6-5 and TRBJ2-3; 11 bases fit TRBD2. In germline, CDR1 is MNHEY, CDR2 SVGAGI. The CDR3 is 17 amino acids. V gave up 0 bases and J gave up 4 bases; unmatched junction bases: 6. The CDR3 spells CASSYSTSGSLPDTQYF. The DNA of the CDR3 is TGTGCCAGCAGTTACTCTACTAGCGGGAGTTTACCAGATACGCAGTATTTT.

Concerning this clonotype: This could be a read error, since a much larger clone is one nucleotide away. This rearrangement joins TRBV27 to TRBJ2-2, with a possible D match to TRBD1 (5 bases). This CDR3 region has 15 residues. Germline V gene lookup returns CDR1 MNHEY and CDR2 SMNVEV (reference sequence). The CDR3 here is CACSLSGQPPGELFF. CDR3 nucleotide sequence: TGTGCCTGCAGTTTGTCCGGACAACCCCCCGGGGAGCTGTTTTTT.

This clonotype appeared many times. This chain joins TRBV10-3 and TRBJ2-7; TRBD1 might be the D (7 bases). Trimming removed 9 bases from V and 5 bases from J, with 14 bases in between. This CDR3 is built from 12 residues. CDR1 is ENHRY, CDR2 SYGVKD, per germline. The CDR3 spells CAILDREDEQYF. The CDR3, as DNA: TGTGCCATACTCGACAGGGAGGACGAGCAGTACTTC.

This sequence joins TRBV7-8 and TRBJ1-5; a possible D gene is TRBD1 (6 bases). Trimming removed 0 bases from V and 6 bases from J, with 18 bases in between. The CDR3 covers 17 residues. Per germline, CDR1 SGHVS and CDR2 FQNEAQ. CDR3: CASSLAHIRGRVQPQHF. The CDR3 coding sequence is TGTGCCAGCAGCTTAGCTCATATTCGGGGGCGGGTTCAGCCCCAGCATTTT.

Ten or more counts support this clonotype. The chain employs TRBV29-1 and TRBJ2-2, with D possibly TRBD2 on 5 matching bases. From germline, CDR1 is SQVTM and CDR2 ANQGSEA. This CDR3 comprises 13 residues. V was trimmed by 6 bases and J by 5 bases, leaving 13 bases between them. CDR3 DNA: TGCAGCGTGCGAACTAGGCAGACCGGGGAGCTGTTTTTT. Protein: CSVRTRQTGELFF.